This T cell receptor beta chain stems from a study of identical twins. Study-wide points: Within twin pairs, the out-of-frame alpha sequences they shared showed excess low generation probability. Potential partial confounding of zero-insertion analyses by invariant MAIT and iNKT cells was noted. Within cord blood, abundant beta clonotypes carried fewer insertions, but memory repertoires showed no such trend.

This CDR3 contains 12 residues. V was clipped by 2 bases and J by 2 bases, with 4 bases between them. Germline CDR1 ENHRY, CDR2 SYGVKD. This clonotype occurred many times. No antigen is known for it. It was template switching that added a universal primer site, and there were unique molecular identifiers on the cDNA. TCRdb reprocessed the 5' RACE reads via MiXCR and lists one record per CDR3 protein. The profile covers about 1.7 million distinct CDR3 sequences, with about 30% appearing a single time and approximately 0.29% taken by the ten largest. V and J are TRBV10-3 and TRBJ2-7; no reliable D call. This TCR derives from a newborn girl in good health. Input material: cord blood. This CDR3 is CAISEAPYEQYF. The DNA of the CDR3 is TGTGCCATCAGTGAGGCACCCTACGAGCAGTACTTC.